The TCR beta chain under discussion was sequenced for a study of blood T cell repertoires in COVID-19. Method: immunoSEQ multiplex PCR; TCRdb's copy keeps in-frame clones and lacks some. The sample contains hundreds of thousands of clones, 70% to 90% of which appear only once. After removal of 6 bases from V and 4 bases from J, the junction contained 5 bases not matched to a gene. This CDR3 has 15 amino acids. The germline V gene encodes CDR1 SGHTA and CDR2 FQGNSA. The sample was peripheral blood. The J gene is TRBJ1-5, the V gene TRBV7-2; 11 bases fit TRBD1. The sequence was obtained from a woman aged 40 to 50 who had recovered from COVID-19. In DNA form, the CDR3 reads TGTGCCAGCAGACCAGGACAGGGGGCAAATCAGCCCCAGCATTTT. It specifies CASRPGQGANQPQHF. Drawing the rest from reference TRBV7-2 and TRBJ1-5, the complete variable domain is GAGVSQSPSNKVTEKGKDVELRCDPISGHTALYWYRQSLGQGLEFLIYFQGNSAPDKSGLPSDRFSAERTGGSVSTLTIQRTQQEDSAVYLCASRPGQGANQPQHFGDGTRLSIL.